A single sample is the source of the 2 T cell receptor beta chains below, sequenced in a study of a mutant IDH1 vaccine in newly diagnosed glioma. Documented time point: week 35, safety follow-up. What each vaccine dose contained was 300 ug of mutant IDH1 20-mer peptide, accompanied by topical imiquimod. Antigens of these TCRs are unknown. Assay used: immunoSEQ multiplex PCR; TCRdb lists only in-frame clones, some missing. The sample records fewer than 90,000 clones, roughly 80% being singletons. The starting material was PBMCs, obtained from a glioma patient whose treatment included an IDH1 peptide vaccine. These receptors came from a man younger than 35 with glioma.

The rearrangement uses TRBV5-1 and TRBJ2-5; 10 nucleotides align to TRBD1. This CDR3 contains 14 residues. The V gene's germline CDR1 is SGHRS and CDR2 YFSETQ. Trimming took 3 bases from V and 5 from J; bases not matched to a gene: 4. The CDR3 sequence: CASSWGQGKETQYF. The CDR3 bases are TGCGCCAGCAGCTGGGGACAGGGGAAGGAGACCCAGTACTTC.

The chain joins TRBV4-1 to TRBJ2-3; D gene ambiguous. Germline V gene data show CDR1 as MGHRA and CDR2 as YSYEKL. This CDR3 is 14 amino acids long. Between the trimmed V and J ends, which lost 1 base and 2 bases, there was a span of 7 bases. CDR3 sequence: CASSQVMTTDTQYF. The CDR3, as DNA: TGCGCCAGCAGCCAAGTTATGACCACAGATACGCAGTATTTT.